This entry concerns a single TCR beta chain. The entry originates in a study of cytomegalovirus exposure and HLA in healthy donors. The germline CDR1 and CDR2 sequences are LNHDA and SQIVND (reference sequence). The CDR3 runs to 14 residues. With 3 bases removed from V and 5 bases from J, the gap between germline ends came to 12 bases. 13 Jbeta primers and 60 Vbeta primers were used for the PCR. Data came from immunoSEQ multiplex PCR; TCRdb stores just in-frame clones and leaves some out. The data hold approximately 140,000 clones, with about 86% observed a single time. The sequence came from a man between 18 and 35 years old in good health and CMV-seronegative. The rearrangement joins TRBV19 to TRBJ2-3; D not resolved. Sequencing input: PBMCs. The CDR3 loop is CASSIGSAEDTQYF. The CDR3 bases are TGTGCCAGTAGTATTGGTTCGGCGGAAGATACGCAGTATTTT.